This T cell receptor (beta chain) was recorded in a study of T cells in Graves' hyperthyroidism and ophthalmopathy. CDR1 KGHDR and CDR2 SFDVKD come from the germline V gene. The V and J ends lost 4 bases and 7 bases respectively, with 18 bases between them. The CDR3 has 15 residues. Amplified TCR beta CDR3 regions came from RNA transcripts. The HTBI set primed first-round TCR CDR3 RT-PCR. TCRdb analysed the multiplex PCR reads with MiXCR anew, one entry per CDR3 protein. The table lists some 740,000 distinct CDR3 sequences, around 15% of them singletons. The TCR was taken from a woman aged 18-35 years with Graves' hyperthyroidism. Sequenced sample: blood. The chain has TRBV24-1 and TRBJ2-5; maybe TRBD2 (5 bases). DNA of the CDR3: TGTGCCACCAGTGACTCCTATAATCTACGGGGGACCCAGTACTTC. Protein product: CATSDSYNLRGTQYF.